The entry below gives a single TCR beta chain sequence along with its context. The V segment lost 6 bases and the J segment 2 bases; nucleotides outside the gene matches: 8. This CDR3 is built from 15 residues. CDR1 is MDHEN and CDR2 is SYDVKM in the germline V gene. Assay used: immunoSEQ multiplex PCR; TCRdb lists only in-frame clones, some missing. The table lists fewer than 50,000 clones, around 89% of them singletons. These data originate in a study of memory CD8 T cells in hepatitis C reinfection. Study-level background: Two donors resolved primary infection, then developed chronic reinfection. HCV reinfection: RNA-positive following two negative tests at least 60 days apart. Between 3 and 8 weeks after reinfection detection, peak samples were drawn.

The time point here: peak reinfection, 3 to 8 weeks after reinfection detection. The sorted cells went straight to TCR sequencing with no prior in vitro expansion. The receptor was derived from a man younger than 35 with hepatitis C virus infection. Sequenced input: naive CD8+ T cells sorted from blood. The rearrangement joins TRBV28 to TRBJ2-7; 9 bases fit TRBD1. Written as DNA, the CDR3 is TGTGCCAGCAGAAACCGACAGGGGGGTACCTACGAGCAGTACTTC. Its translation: CASRNRQGGTYEQYF. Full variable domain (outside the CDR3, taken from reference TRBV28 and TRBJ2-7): DVKVTQSSRYLVKRTGEKVFLECVQDMDHENMFWYRQDPGLGLRLIYFSYDVKMKEKGDIPEGYSVSREKKERFSLILESASTNQTSMYLCASRNRQGGTYEQYFGPGTRLTVT.